What follows describes a single TCR beta chain. The sample is drawn from a study of cytotoxic CD8 clonotypes in ibrutinib-treated CLL. As for the study in general: By median roughly 62 months, roughly twelve had progressed and about 15 stayed remitted; responses had been 2 complete and around 24 partial.

This CDR3 is 13 amino acids long. Germline V gene lookup returns CDR1 SGHNT and CDR2 YYREEE (reference sequence). The ends were cut back, 1 base at V and 7 bases at J, with 11 bases in the middle. Deep sequencing aimed at 1 in 200,000 to 1 in 1 million T cells' resolution. The table came from immunoSEQ multiplex PCR; TCRdb's copy has only in-frame clones and leaves some out. The sample contains 300,000 to 350,000 clones, more than 65% of which appear only once. About 2 micrograms of genomic DNA from cryopreserved PBMCs went into TCR beta libraries. This specimen was PBMCs, taken before ibrutinib treatment. The clonotype was recovered from a human donor with chronic lymphocytic leukemia. The chain has TRBV5-4 and TRBJ1-2; tentative D call: TRBD1 (5 bases). In DNA form, the CDR3 reads TGTGCCAGCAGCTTGAAAGGGGTTGGTGGCTACACCTTC. Protein: CASSLKGVGGYTF. Combining the CDR3 with reference TRBV5-4 and TRBJ1-2 gives the whole variable domain ETGVTQSPTHLIKTRGQQVTLRCSSQSGHNTVSWYQQALGQGPQFIFQYYREEENGRGNFPPRFSGLQFPNYSSELNVNALELDDSALYLCASSLKGVGGYTFGSGTRLTVV.